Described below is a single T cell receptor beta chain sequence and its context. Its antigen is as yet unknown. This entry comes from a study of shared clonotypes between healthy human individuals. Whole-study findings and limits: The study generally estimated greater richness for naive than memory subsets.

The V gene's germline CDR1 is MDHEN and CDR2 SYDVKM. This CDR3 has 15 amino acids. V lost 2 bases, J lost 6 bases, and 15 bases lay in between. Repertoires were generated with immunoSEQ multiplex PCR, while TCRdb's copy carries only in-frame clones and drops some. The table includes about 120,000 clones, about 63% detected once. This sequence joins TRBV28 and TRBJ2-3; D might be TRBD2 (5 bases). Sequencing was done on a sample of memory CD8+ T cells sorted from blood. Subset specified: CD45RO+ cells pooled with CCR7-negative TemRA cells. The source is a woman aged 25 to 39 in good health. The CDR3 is CASSLMVGEGDTQYF. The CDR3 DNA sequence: TGTGCCAGCAGTTTAATGGTGGGAGAGGGCGATACGCAGTATTTT. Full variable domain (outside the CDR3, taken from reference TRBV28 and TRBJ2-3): DVKVTQSSRYLVKRTGEKVFLECVQDMDHENMFWYRQDPGLGLRLIYFSYDVKMKEKGDIPEGYSVSREKKERFSLILESASTNQTSMYLCASSLMVGEGDTQYFGPGTRLTVL.